The 27 T cell receptor beta chains below all came from one sample that was sequenced in a study of blood T cells in healthy people across ages. Together with a sample-barcoded 5' primer, a J-beta primer mix was included in a second PCR lasting roughly 6 to 12 cycles. TCRdb reanalysed the 5' RACE reads using MiXCR and keeps one entry per CDR3 protein. The sample lists some 1.8 million distinct CDR3 sequences; approximately 40% were seen once. The specimen was blood. The receptor set was obtained from a human donor in good health.

This clonotype occurred once. The chain carries TRBV11-2 and TRBJ1-2; no clear D gene. Trimming cost V 5 bases and J 8 bases, with 24 bases left between them. Germline values: CDR1 SGHAT, CDR2 FQNNGV. The CDR3 sequence is 16 residues long. The CDR3 nucleotides are TGTGCCAGCAGCCCAGCGGATAGGGTAGGGCAGAGAGGCTACACCTTC. Translating gives CASSPADRVGQRGYTF.

This clonotype was seen a few times. The chain is built from TRBV7-4 and TRBJ2-7; D is unclear. Germline lookup yields CDR1 SGHVT and CDR2 SQSDAQ. The V end lost 10 bases, the J end lost 2 bases, and 15 bases lay between the germline ends. CDR3 length: 13 residues. This CDR3 is CATLPEAAYEQYF. The DNA for the CDR3 is TGTGCCACCCTACCCGAAGCCGCCTACGAGCAGTACTTC.

This clonotype was counted a few times. The chain joins TRBV10-3 to TRBJ2-5; D is perhaps TRBD1 (6 bases). This CDR3 has 16 amino acids. Between the trimmed V and J ends, which lost 0 bases and 3 bases, there was a span of 14 bases. Germline CDR1 and CDR2: ENHRY and SYGVKD. The CDR3 DNA follows: TGTGCCATCAGTGAGTCGCTGGGCAGGGGAAAAGAGACCCAGTACTTC. It encodes CAISESLGRGKETQYF.

This chain uses TRBV9 with TRBJ1-2; tentatively, D is TRBD1 (5 bases). Germline V CDR1 and CDR2: SGDLS, YYNGEE. V lost 0 bases, J lost 4 bases, and 22 bases lay in between. The CDR3 consists of 18 residues. Here the CDR3 DNA reads TGTGCCAGCAGCGTAGAGTTGTCCCAGGGCGAATCTCGCTATGGCTACACCTTC. Encoded protein: CASSVELSQGESRYGYTF.

This clonotype was detected a few times. The chain has TRBV7-3 and TRBJ2-1; 11 bases fit TRBD2. This CDR3 is built from 15 residues. In germline, CDR1 is SGHTA, CDR2 FQGTGA. V lost 0 bases, J lost 6 bases, and 1 base stayed unmatched. The CDR3 DNA sequence: TGTGCCAGCAGCTTAACTAGCGGGGGGGTCAATGAGCAGTTCTTC. Translated, it gives CASSLTSGGVNEQFF.

The chain uses TRBV12-3 or TRBV12-4 and TRBJ1-6, with D perhaps matching TRBD1 (5 bases). CDR3 length: 15 amino acids. Trimming stripped 6 bases from V and 6 bases from J, with 15 bases between. The CDR3 loop is CASSIRGRANSPLHF. The CDR3 DNA reads as TGTGCCAGCAGCATCCGGGGCAGAGCTAATTCACCCCTCCACTTT.

The V gene is TRBV14, the J gene TRBJ2-7, with D possibly matching TRBD1 (5 bases). The CDR3 contains 12 residues. Germline-derived CDR1 and CDR2 are SGHDN and FVKESK. V was cut by 3 bases and J by 9 bases, with 12 bases left in between. CDR3 DNA: TGTGCCAGCAGCCAGAACAGGATAAGGCAGTACTTC. This sequence encodes CASSQNRIRQYF.

This clonotype turned up a few times. The junction and the germline gene differ at one end; a read error may be behind it. The V and J genes are TRBV4-2 and TRBJ1-1; tentatively, D is TRBD1 (5 bases). The CDR3 contains 16 residues. CDR1 LGHNA and CDR2 YNFKEQ come from the germline V gene. CDR3 loop: CASSPPGVGVGTEAFF. In DNA form, the CDR3 reads TGTGCCAGTAGCCCTCCCGGAGTAGGGGTGGGCACTGAAGCTTTCTTT.

A word on this clonotype: The germline gene is not matched at one end of the junction; a read error may be the cause. The chain combines TRBV9 with TRBJ1-1, with no clear D. The CDR3 spans 14 residues. Looked up from germline, CDR1 is SGDLS and CDR2 is YYNGEE. The CDR3 DNA is TGTGCCAGCAGCGCTGGGTGGGTGAACACTAAAGCTTTCTTT. Protein: CASSAGWVNTKAFF. Supplemented by reference TRBV9 and TRBJ1-1, the full variable domain reads DSGVTQTPKHLITATGQRVTLRCSPRSGDLSVYWYQQSLDQGLQFLIQYYNGEERAKGNILERFSAQQFPDLHSELNLSSLELGDSALYFCASSAGWVNTKAFFGQGTRLTVV.

To note about this clonotype: The junction does not match germline at one end; this may be a read error. The chain uses TRBV2 and TRBJ2-5, with 8 bases lining up with TRBD2. The CDR3 spans 14 residues. Germline CDR1 is SNHLY and CDR2 is FYNNEI. CDR3 sequence reads: CASSGGGHQETRYF. For the CDR3, the DNA is TGTGCCAGCAGTGGCGGGGGGCATCAAGAGACCCGGTACTTC.

The chain combines TRBV5-1 with TRBJ2-1, with D possibly matching TRBD2 (5 bases). Per the germline V gene, CDR1 is SGHRS and CDR2 is YFSETQ. The CDR3 is 16 residues long. V was shortened by 4 bases and J by 0 bases, with 14 bases between the two germline ends. CDR3 in DNA: TGCGCCAGCAGCCAAACCGGGCTAGCCTCCTACAATGAGCAGTTCTTC. As protein: CASSQTGLASYNEQFF.

The chain has TRBV20-1 and TRBJ1-5, with 7 positions matching TRBD1. This CDR3 has 13 amino acids. Unmatched junction bases numbered 4, after V lost 4 bases and J lost 4 bases. Germline V gives CDR1 DFQATT, CDR2 SNEGSKA (reference sequence). The CDR3 region is CSATRGTNQPQHF. The CDR3 DNA reads as TGCAGTGCTACCAGGGGGACGAATCAGCCCCAGCATTTT.

The CDR3: CASSLLDRGSPLHF. DNA for the CDR3: TGTGCCAGCAGCTTATTGGACAGAGGATCACCCCTCCACTTT. The V and J genes are TRBV7-8 and TRBJ1-6, with D tentatively TRBD1 (6 bases). With 2 bases removed from V and 10 bases from J, the gap between germline ends came to 12 bases. Looked up from germline, CDR1 is SGHVS and CDR2 is FQNEAQ. The CDR3 has 14 amino acids.

V is TRBV12-3 or TRBV12-4 and J is TRBJ1-2, with D possibly TRBD1 on 5 matching bases. V was cut by 3 bases and J by 3 bases, with 11 bases left in between. There are 14 residues in the CDR3. CDR3 in DNA: TGTGCCAGCAGTTTCAAGACAGACTACTATGGCTACACCTTC. Residues: CASSFKTDYYGYTF.

Worth noting for this clonotype: One junction end does not reproduce the germline sequence, and a read error may be involved. The V gene is TRBV12-3 or TRBV12-4, the J gene TRBJ1-2; D ambiguous. This CDR3 is 13 amino acids long. The CDR3, as DNA: TGTGCCAGCAGCAACTCCATCGTTTATGGCTACATCTTC. Translating it yields CASSNSIVYGYIF.

This clonotype was found many times. The chain combines TRBV12-3 or TRBV12-4 with TRBJ2-1; 9 bases map to TRBD2. This CDR3 is 15 amino acids long. Trimming cost V 6 bases and J 7 bases; bases outside gene matches: 10. CDR3 residues: CASRPRASGVNEQFF. In DNA form, the CDR3 reads TGTGCCAGCAGACCCCGGGCTAGCGGGGTAAATGAGCAGTTCTTC.

This clonotype was recorded a few times. Mismatch with germline at one junction end may stem from a read error. This chain links TRBV6-1 with TRBJ2-3, with TRBD2 as a possible D gene (6 bases). Germline CDR1 and CDR2: MNHNS and SASEGT. The CDR3 totals 15 residues. CDR3 region: CAGSEGGGEADTQYF. The CDR3, as DNA: TGTGCCGGCAGTGAAGGCGGTGGGGAGGCAGATACGCAGTATTTT.

This clonotype was recorded a few times. The rearrangement uses TRBV28 and TRBJ1-2; D is perhaps TRBD1 (6 bases). The germline V gene has CDR1 MDHEN and CDR2 SYDVKM. The CDR3 runs to 14 residues. The germline V and J ends were trimmed by 5 bases and 2 bases, with 12 bases remaining between them. In DNA, the CDR3 is TGTGCCAGCAGTCGACAGGCGGGAAACTATGGCTACACCTTC. Translated, it gives CASSRQAGNYGYTF.

The chain carries TRBV12-3 or TRBV12-4 and TRBJ2-2, with TRBD2 matching over 8 bases. This CDR3 is built from 16 residues. V gave up 5 bases and J gave up 5 bases; unmatched junction bases: 10. CDR3 sequence: CASSPGRGGWTGELFF. CDR3 DNA: TGTGCCAGCAGTCCAGGACGGGGGGGATGGACCGGGGAGCTGTTTTTT.

Only a few counts were recorded for this clonotype. The J gene is TRBJ2-1, the V gene TRBV4-1, with D tentatively TRBD2 (6 bases). CDR3 length: 14 residues. Trimming took off 1 base at V and 4 bases at J, with 8 bases between the two ends. Germline loops: CDR1 MGHRA, CDR2 YSYEKL. DNA of the CDR3: TGCGCCAGCAGCCAAGGAGCGGGTTACAATGAGCAGTTCTTC. Encoded protein: CASSQGAGYNEQFF.

The genes are TRBV20-1 and TRBJ1-1, with TRBD1 as a possible D gene (5 bases). From germline, CDR1 is DFQATT and CDR2 SNEGSKA (reference sequence). Trimming removed 0 bases from V and 3 bases from J, with 20 bases in between. The CDR3 covers 17 residues. CDR3 DNA sequence: TGCAGTGCTAGAGATCTTCTAACGGGGGGGTCGGACACTGAAGCTTTCTTT. Translation: CSARDLLTGGSDTEAFF.

This clonotype was recorded many times. The rearrangement links TRBV29-1 to TRBJ1-2; 7 bases align to TRBD1. In germline, CDR1 is SQVTM, CDR2 ANQGSEA. The CDR3 loop spans 14 amino acids. J gave up 8 bases and V 5 bases, and 14 bases lay outside the gene matches. The CDR3 protein is CSVSRGRLLRGYTF. DNA of the CDR3: TGCAGCGTTTCGAGGGGGCGCCTTTTGAGGGGCTACACCTTC.

The chain links TRBV6-5 to TRBJ2-3, with TRBD2 matching 13 bases. This CDR3 is built from 18 residues. Per germline, CDR1 MNHEY and CDR2 SVGAGI. After removal of 2 bases from V and 0 bases from J, the junction contained 5 bases not matched to a gene. The CDR3 protein is CASSYPTSGGLSTDTQYF. The CDR3 nucleotides are TGTGCCAGCAGTTACCCGACTAGCGGGGGGCTTAGCACAGATACGCAGTATTTT.

This clonotype showed up just a few times. The chain employs TRBV18 and TRBJ1-6; D gene ambiguous. This CDR3 comprises 15 residues. The germline CDR1 and CDR2 sequences are KGHSH and LQKENI. With 3 bases removed from V and 4 bases from J, the gap between germline ends came to 10 bases. Here the CDR3 DNA reads TGTGCCAGCTCACCCCAACAGACTTATAATTCACCCCTCCACTTT. Its protein is CASSPQQTYNSPLHF.

V is TRBV20-1 and J is TRBJ1-2; D is undetermined. The CDR3 runs 13 residues. The V gene's germline CDR1 is DFQATT and CDR2 SNEGSKA (reference sequence). The V end was cut by 5 bases, the J end by 8 bases, with 18 bases between. CDR3 sequence: CSAYIGSPGGYTF. In DNA, the CDR3 is TGCAGTGCTTACATCGGGAGCCCCGGGGGCTACACCTTC.

V gene TRBV7-6 combines with J gene TRBJ2-5; a weak D match, TRBD1 (6 bases). Per germline, CDR1 SGHVS and CDR2 FNYEAQ. The V gene lost 5 bases and the J gene lost 5 bases, with 18 bases spanning the gap. The CDR3 totals 15 residues. CDR3 amino acids: CASSPVTGPRETQYF. The CDR3, as DNA: TGTGCCAGCAGCCCGGTGACAGGCCCCCGGGAGACCCAGTACTTC.

The gene calls are TRBV20-1 and TRBJ2-5, with D maybe TRBD2 (5 bases). V gave up 0 bases and J gave up 4 bases, with 15 bases separating them. Per germline, CDR1 DFQATT and CDR2 SNEGSKA (reference sequence). The CDR3 extends over 15 amino acids. The CDR3 spells CSARDSRTSRETQYF. For the CDR3, the DNA is TGCAGTGCTAGAGATTCCAGGACTTCGCGAGAGACCCAGTACTTC.